This T cell receptor beta chain is from a study of cytomegalovirus exposure and HLA in healthy donors. Study in general: Out of 398 genotyped donors, around 80% belonged to the Caucasian-associated ancestry cluster.

Regarding the study as a whole: Earlier results showed most TCR beta V segments being productive about 87% or about 30% of the time. Under in vitro conditions, three CMV-associated chains were confirmed as specific for CMV antigens. What a later analysis showed was that several of the most significant clusters appeared linked to common viral pathogens.

Concerning this clone: Its antigen is not known.

The PCR used 60 Vbeta and 13 Jbeta primers. Profiled with immunoSEQ multiplex PCR; TCRdb holds only in-frame clones, not every one. The repertoire holds about 150,000 clones, with around 82% as singletons. The sequence was obtained from a woman in her forties or fifties in good health and CMV-seropositive. Specimen: PBMCs.

CDR3 DNA sequence: TGCGCCAGCAGCCAAGGGAGCGGGGGGGGAATTCAATCGGATACGCAGTATTTT. Its protein is CASSQGSGGGIQSDTQYF. The chain uses TRBV4-3 and TRBJ2-3, with 10 bases lining up with TRBD2. After removal of 1 base from V and 6 bases from J, the junction contained 13 bases not matched to a gene. Germline values: CDR1 LGHNA, CDR2 YSLEER. There are 18 residues in the CDR3.